This T cell receptor beta chain is from a study of blood T cell repertoires in COVID-19 (TCRdb year 2020). Background on the whole study: Samples from collaborators originated in the United States, Italy and Spain and spanned both the acute and convalescent phases of COVID-19. HLA class I and class II types, where available, came from metadata supplied by the sample provider rather than from assay-based typing. Subjects who had been exposed to COVID-19, were actively infected with it, or had recovered from it provided the deeply sampled blood TCRbeta repertoires that made up the dataset. The repertoires were released in a freely available public database intended as a resource for research on the immune response to SARS-CoV-2. Samples were obtained from the ongoing ImmuneRACE study (first 160 participants) and from 1,254 subjects provided by 6 global collaborators. The prospective study material was composed of cDNA or gDNA derived from T cells, B-cell-depleted T cells, or PBMCs. A de-identified subject ID, COVID-19 status, age in years and sex were almost always included in the sample metadata. The full study reports these points: Clinical and demographic metadata were provided uncurated, with the amount varying by source and participant.

TCRbeta CDR3 regions were amplified from genomic DNA by means of the immunoSEQ Assay, a bias-controlled multiplex PCR. The paper's data handling went like this. The number of nucleated cells in each sample was estimated by amplification of reference gene primers within the assay. To quantify the absolute abundance of each unique TCRbeta CDR3 rearrangement, sequence reads were collapsed and filtered. For each sample, productive Simpson clonality was calculated as the square root of Simpson's diversity index over productive rearrangements. This is the immuneACCESS table as TCRdb keeps it, with only in-frame sequences that have V and J called. A part of the clones is gone; compared with another copy, unresolved V genes explain less than half, and the rest is unexplained. For V, J and clone size, that table is used; D and trimming come from the DNA. The sample records about 430,000 clones, more than 70% of which are singletons. 1.4% to 1.5% of the sample is taken by the ten largest.

Including cysteine and phenylalanine, the CDR3 has 13 amino acids. The only DNA kept is the CDR3, 39 bases in frame from the first base. Taken from the germline V gene (reference sequence), the CDR1 and CDR2 loops are MNHEY and SMNVEV. V lost 6 bases and J lost 4 bases, and the count of bases not matched to a germline gene is 5. Participants in the prospective study were aged roughly 18 to 100 years, lived in about two dozen United States geographic areas, and enrolled through a virtual design. In the prospective study, participants were assigned to cohorts based on the clinical history participants reported in a screening survey and a study questionnaire. Exposed participants were defined as having been in contact with someone with a PCR-confirmed or clinician-diagnosed COVID-19 case within 2 weeks of study entry. In the prospective study, mobile phlebotomists collected whole blood, serum and a nasopharyngeal or oropharyngeal swab from each participant. Over a roughly 2-month period, participants in the prospective study had the option of providing additional blood draws and questionnaires. Before DNA extraction, prospective study blood samples were shipped either frozen or at room temperature.

As regards this clone: What antigen it recognizes has not been identified. Base qualities are not recorded, but no much larger clone differs from it by a single base.

The sequence derives from a woman between 18 and 29 years old who had been exposed to COVID-19. The V and J genes are TRBV27 and TRBJ2-7, and TRBD1 aligns with 8 junction nucleotides. Material for sequencing was PBMCs or T cells enriched from blood (not recorded which). CDR3 loop: CASRGGQGYEQYF. The DNA sequence follows: TGTGCCAGCAGGGGCGGACAGGGTTACGAGCAGTACTTC.